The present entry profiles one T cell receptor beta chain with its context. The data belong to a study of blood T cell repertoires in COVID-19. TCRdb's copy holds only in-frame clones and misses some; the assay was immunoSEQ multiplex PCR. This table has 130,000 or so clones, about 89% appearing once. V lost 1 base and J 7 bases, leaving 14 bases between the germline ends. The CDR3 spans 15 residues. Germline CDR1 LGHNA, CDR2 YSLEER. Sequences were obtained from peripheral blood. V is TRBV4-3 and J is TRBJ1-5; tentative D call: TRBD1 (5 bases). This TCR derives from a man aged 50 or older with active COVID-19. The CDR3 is CASSQGGGVGQPQHF. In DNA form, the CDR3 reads TGCGCCAGCAGCCAAGGAGGAGGGGTCGGACAGCCCCAGCATTTT.